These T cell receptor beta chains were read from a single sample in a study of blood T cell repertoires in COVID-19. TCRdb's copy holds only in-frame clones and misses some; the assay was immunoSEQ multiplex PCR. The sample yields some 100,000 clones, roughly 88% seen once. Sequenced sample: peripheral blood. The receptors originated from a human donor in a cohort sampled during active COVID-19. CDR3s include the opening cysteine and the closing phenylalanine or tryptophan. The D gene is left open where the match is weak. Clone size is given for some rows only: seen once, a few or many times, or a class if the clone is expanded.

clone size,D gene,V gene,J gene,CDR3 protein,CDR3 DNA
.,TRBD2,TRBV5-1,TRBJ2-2,CASSIERGRLPGELFF,TGCGCCAGCAGTATTGAGCGGGGGCGCCTCCCCGGGGAGCTGTTTTTT
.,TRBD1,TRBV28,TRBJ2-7,CASGPWDRQYLYEQYF,TGTGCCAGTGGTCCTTGGGACAGACAATATCTCTACGAGCAGTACTTC
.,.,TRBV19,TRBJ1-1,CASSTGKSKAFF,TGTGCCAGTAGCACAGGGAAGAGTAAAGCTTTCTTT
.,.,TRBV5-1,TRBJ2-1,CASSLVGSPEQFF,TGCGCCAGCAGCTTGGTTGGTAGCCCGGAGCAGTTCTTC
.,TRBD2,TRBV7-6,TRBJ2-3,CASSFVGLAGRGTDTQYF,TGTGCCAGCAGCTTCGTAGGACTAGCGGGGCGGGGCACAGATACGCAGTATTTT
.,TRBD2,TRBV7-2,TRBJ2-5,CASSRRLAGGVETQYF,TGTGCCAGCAGTCGGCGGTTAGCGGGGGGCGTAGAGACCCAGTACTTC
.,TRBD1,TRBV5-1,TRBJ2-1,CASSLGAGTGGADRDEQFF,TGCGCCAGCAGCTTGGGCGCCGGGACAGGGGGCGCAGATCGCGATGAGCAGTTCTTC
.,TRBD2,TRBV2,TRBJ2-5,CASSERGGALETQYF,TGTGCCAGCAGTGAACGCGGGGGGGCCCTAGAGACCCAGTACTTC
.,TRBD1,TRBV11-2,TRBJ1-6,CASWDRGSPLHF,TGTGCCAGCTGGGACAGGGGTTCACCCCTCCACTTT
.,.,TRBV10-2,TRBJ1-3,CASRAGNGNTIYF,TGCGCCAGCAGAGCAGGGAACGGAAACACCATATATTTT
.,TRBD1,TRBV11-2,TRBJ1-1,CASSTIRGPLNTEAFF,TGTGCCAGCAGCACGATCAGGGGGCCCCTGAACACTGAAGCTTTCTTT
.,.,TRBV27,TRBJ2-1,CASSPPSGSSYNEQFF,TGTGCCAGCAGTCCGCCCTCCGGTAGCTCCTACAATGAGCAGTTCTTC
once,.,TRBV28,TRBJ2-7,CASTPSSRVTYEQYF,TGTGCCAGCACCCCCTCCAGTCGGGTGACCTACGAGCAGTACTTC
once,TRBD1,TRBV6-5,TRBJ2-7,CASKLSGTGWYEQYF,TGTGCCAGCAAACTCTCCGGGACAGGGTGGTACGAGCAGTACTTC
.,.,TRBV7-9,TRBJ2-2,CASSLEGTGELFF,TGTGCCAGCAGCTTAGAGGGGACCGGGGAGCTGTTTTTT
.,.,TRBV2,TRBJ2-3,CASSEAYTQYF,TGTGCCAGCAGTGAAGCCTATACGCAGTATTTT
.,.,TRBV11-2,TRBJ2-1,CASSLDSGVSEQFF,TGTGCCAGCAGCTTAGATTCCGGGGTGAGTGAGCAGTTCTTC
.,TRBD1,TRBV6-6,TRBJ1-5,CASREPGQGWEQPQHF,TGTGCCAGCAGGGAACCGGGACAGGGGTGGGAGCAGCCCCAGCATTTT
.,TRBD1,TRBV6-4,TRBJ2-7,CASRFRDRSYEQYF,TGTGCCAGCAGGTTCCGGGACAGAAGCTACGAGCAGTACTTC
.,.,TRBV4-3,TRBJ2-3,CASRSRGGDTQYF,TGCGCCAGCAGATCAAGGGGGGGAGATACGCAGTATTTT
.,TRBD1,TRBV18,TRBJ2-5,CASSPRTGQDETQYF,TGTGCCAGCTCACCCCGGACAGGTCAGGATGAGACCCAGTACTTC
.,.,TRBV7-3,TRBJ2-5,CASSAGRQETQYF,TGTGCCAGCAGTGCGGGTCGTCAAGAGACCCAGTACTTC
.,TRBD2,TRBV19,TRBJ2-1,CASRDGGALNEQFF,TGTGCCAGTAGGGACGGGGGGGCCCTAAATGAGCAGTTCTTC
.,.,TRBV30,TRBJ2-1,CAWRAKPLYNEQFF,TGTGCCTGGAGGGCCAAACCTCTCTACAATGAGCAGTTCTTC
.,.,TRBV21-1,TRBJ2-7,CASSKVAADRAYEQYF,TGTGCCAGCAGCAAAGTAGCCGCGGATCGGGCCTACGAGCAGTACTTC
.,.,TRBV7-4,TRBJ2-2,CASSHGTRWRELFF,TGTGCCAGCAGCCACGGGACTCGCTGGCGGGAGCTGTTTTTT
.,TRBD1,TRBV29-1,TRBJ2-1,CSVTGGAGNEQFF,TGCAGCGTGACAGGGGGCGCAGGCAATGAGCAGTTCTTC
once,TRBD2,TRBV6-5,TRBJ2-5,CASSPSGAGEETQYF,TGTGCCAGCAGCCCCTCCGGGGCGGGGGAAGAGACCCAGTACTTC
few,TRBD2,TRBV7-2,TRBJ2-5,CASSRGSAGERETQYF,TGTGCCAGCAGCCGGGGGTCAGCGGGAGAGAGGGAGACCCAGTACTTC
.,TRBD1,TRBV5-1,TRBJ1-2,CASSWDRGAYGYTF,TGCGCCAGCAGCTGGGACAGGGGAGCCTATGGCTACACCTTC
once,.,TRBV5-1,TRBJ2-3,CASSFEPRGTDTQYF,TGCGCCAGCAGCTTCGAACCCCGGGGGACAGATACGCAGTATTTT
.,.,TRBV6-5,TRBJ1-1,CASRKENTGNTEAFF,TGTGCCAGCAGGAAAGAAAACACAGGGAACACTGAAGCTTTCTTT
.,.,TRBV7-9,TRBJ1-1,CASTPDPGVTEAFF,TGTGCCAGCACTCCGGACCCGGGGGTAACTGAAGCTTTCTTT
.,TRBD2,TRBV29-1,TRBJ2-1,CSARASGTRYNEQFF,TGCAGCGCCCGAGCGAGCGGGACCAGATACAATGAGCAGTTCTTC
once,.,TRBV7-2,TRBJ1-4,CASSLHRDFINEKLFF,TGTGCCAGCAGCCTCCACCGGGACTTTATTAATGAAAAACTGTTTTTT